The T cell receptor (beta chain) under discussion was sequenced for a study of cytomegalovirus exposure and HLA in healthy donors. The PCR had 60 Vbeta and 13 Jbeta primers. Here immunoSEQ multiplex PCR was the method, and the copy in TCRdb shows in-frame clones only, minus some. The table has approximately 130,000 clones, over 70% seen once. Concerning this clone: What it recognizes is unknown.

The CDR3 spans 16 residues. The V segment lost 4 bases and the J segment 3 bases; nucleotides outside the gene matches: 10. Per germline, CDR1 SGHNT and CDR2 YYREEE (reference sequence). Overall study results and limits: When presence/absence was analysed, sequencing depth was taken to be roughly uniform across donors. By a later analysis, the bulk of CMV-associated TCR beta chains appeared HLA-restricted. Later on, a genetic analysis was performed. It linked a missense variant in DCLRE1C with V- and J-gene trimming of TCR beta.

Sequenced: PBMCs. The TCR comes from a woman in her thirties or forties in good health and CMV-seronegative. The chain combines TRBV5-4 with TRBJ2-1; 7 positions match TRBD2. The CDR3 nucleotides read TGTGCCAGCAGCCATCCCGGCGGGGACTACTACAATGAGCAGTTCTTC. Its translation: CASSHPGGDYYNEQFF.